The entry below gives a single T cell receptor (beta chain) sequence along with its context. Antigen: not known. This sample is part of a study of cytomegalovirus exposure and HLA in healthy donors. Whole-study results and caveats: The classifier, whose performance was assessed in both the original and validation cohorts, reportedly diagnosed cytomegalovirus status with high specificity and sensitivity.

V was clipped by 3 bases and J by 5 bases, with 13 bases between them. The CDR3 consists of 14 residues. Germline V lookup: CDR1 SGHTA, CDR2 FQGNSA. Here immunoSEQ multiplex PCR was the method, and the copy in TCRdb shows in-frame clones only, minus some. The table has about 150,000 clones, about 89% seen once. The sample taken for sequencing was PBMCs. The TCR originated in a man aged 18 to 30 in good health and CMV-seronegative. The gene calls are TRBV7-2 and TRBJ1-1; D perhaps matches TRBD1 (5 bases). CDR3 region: CASSLPGGKTEAFF. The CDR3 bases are TGTGCCAGCAGCTTGCCGGGGGGAAAGACTGAAGCTTTCTTT. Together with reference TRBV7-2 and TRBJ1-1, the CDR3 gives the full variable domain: GAGVSQSPSNKVTEKGKDVELRCDPISGHTALYWYRQSLGQGLEFLIYFQGNSAPDKSGLPSDRFSAERTGGSVSTLTIQRTQQEDSAVYLCASSLPGGKTEAFFGQGTRLTVV.